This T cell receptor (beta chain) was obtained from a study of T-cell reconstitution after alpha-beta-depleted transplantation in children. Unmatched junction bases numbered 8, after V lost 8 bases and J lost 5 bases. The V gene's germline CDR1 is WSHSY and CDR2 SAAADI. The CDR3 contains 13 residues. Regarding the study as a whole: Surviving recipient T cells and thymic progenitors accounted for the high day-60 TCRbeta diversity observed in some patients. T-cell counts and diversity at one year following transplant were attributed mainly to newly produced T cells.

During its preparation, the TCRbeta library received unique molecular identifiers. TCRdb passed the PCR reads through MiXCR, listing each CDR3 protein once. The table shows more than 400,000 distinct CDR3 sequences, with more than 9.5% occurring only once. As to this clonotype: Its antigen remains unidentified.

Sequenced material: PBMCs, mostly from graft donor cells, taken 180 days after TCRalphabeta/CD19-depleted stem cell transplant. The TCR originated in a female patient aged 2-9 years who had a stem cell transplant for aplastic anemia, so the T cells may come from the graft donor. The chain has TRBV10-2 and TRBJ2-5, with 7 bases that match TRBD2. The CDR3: CASEEAGVETQYF. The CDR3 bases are TGCGCCAGCGAGGAGGCGGGAGTTGAGACCCAGTACTTC.